These 25 T cell receptor beta chains were all obtained from the same sample, sequenced in a study of T cell changes during pregnancy in multiple sclerosis. Generated by immunoSEQ multiplex PCR, the TCRdb table keeps only in-frame clones and is missing some. There are tens of thousands of clones in the sample; 93% occur only once, and 2.5% to 4% lies in the top ten. The sample here was CD8+ T cells from peripheral blood mononuclear cells, taken in the second trimester of pregnancy. The receptors here all came from a female donor with multiple sclerosis, enrolled in a pregnancy study.

V is TRBV20-1 and J is TRBJ2-7; no reliable D call. Germline V gene sequence: CDR1 DFQATT, CDR2 SNEGSKA (reference sequence). The CDR3 has 11 residues. The V end was cut by 6 bases, the J end by 4 bases, with 10 bases between. CDR3 nucleotide sequence: TGCAGTGCCCAGGCCGGTTACGAGCAGTACTTC. Translation: CSAQAGYEQYF.

The chain couples TRBV4-2 to TRBJ1-1; 7 nucleotides match TRBD1. V shed 0 bases, J shed 1 base, and the junction held 11 bases outside the gene matches. Germline V gene lookup returns CDR1 LGHNA and CDR2 YNFKEQ. The CDR3 runs to 18 residues. The chain's CDR3 is CASSQEVLGTAGNTEAFF. CDR3 in DNA: TGTGCCAGCAGCCAAGAAGTCCTAGGGACAGCAGGGAACACTGAAGCTTTCTTT.

The V and J genes are TRBV4-1 and TRBJ2-3, with D uncertain. The V gene's germline CDR1 is MGHRA and CDR2 YSYEKL. There are 16 residues in the CDR3. Trimming stripped 1 base from V and 2 bases from J, with 13 bases between. CDR3 sequence reads: CASSQGADRFTDTQYF. The CDR3 DNA follows: TGCGCCAGCAGCCAAGGCGCGGATCGATTCACAGATACGCAGTATTTT.

CDR3 DNA: TGCGCCAGCAGCCCGGGACAGGGTATCGGTGGCTACACCTTC. This sequence encodes CASSPGQGIGGYTF. The V gene is TRBV5-1, the J gene TRBJ1-2; 9 bases agree with TRBD1. V dropped 4 bases and J dropped 7; count of bases not matched to a gene: 8. The CDR3 runs to 14 residues. The germline V gene has CDR1 SGHRS and CDR2 YFSETQ.

V gene TRBV5-8 combines with J gene TRBJ2-5; 7 positions match TRBD2. The CDR3 runs 13 residues. CDR1 and CDR2 from the germline V gene are SGHTS and YDEGEE. Trimming removed 4 bases from V and 5 bases from J; junction bases left unmatched: 5. This CDR3 reads CASSPAGWETQYF. The CDR3 DNA is TGTGCCAGCAGCCCAGCGGGGTGGGAGACCCAGTACTTC.

This clone came up once. The rearrangement uses TRBV11-3 and TRBJ1-1; unclear D gene. Looked up from germline, CDR1 is SGHNT and CDR2 is YENEEA. Trimming stripped 5 bases from V and 1 base from J, with 8 bases between. CDR3 size: 13 residues. CDR3 loop: CASSRGGNTEAFF. The CDR3 DNA follows: TGTGCCAGCAGCCGCGGAGGGAACACTGAAGCTTTCTTT.

The count of this clone is one. V and J are TRBV27 and TRBJ2-1; 8 positions agree with TRBD2. CDR3 length equals 15 residues. CDR1 and CDR2 (germline): MNHEY, SMNVEV (reference sequence). V dropped 6 bases and J dropped 2; count of bases not matched to a gene: 6. CDR3 in amino acids: CASSIAGLTYNEQFF. The CDR3 nucleotides are TGTGCCAGCAGCATAGCGGGACTAACCTACAATGAGCAGTTCTTC.

The chain joins TRBV5-6 to TRBJ2-7, with TRBD1 matching over 10 bases. J was trimmed by 1 base and V by 3 bases; bases with no gene match: 4. The CDR3 consists of 15 residues. From germline, CDR1 is SGHDT and CDR2 YYEEEE. DNA of the CDR3: TGTGCCAGCAGCTACCGGGACAGGGGATCCTACGAGCAGTACTTC. Protein product: CASSYRDRGSYEQYF.

The V and J genes are TRBV5-6 and TRBJ2-7; D is possibly TRBD1 (7 bases). Germline CDR1 and CDR2: SGHDT and YYEEEE. Between the trimmed V and J ends, which lost 4 bases and 3 bases, there was a span of 20 bases. This CDR3 is 16 amino acids long. The DNA of the CDR3 is TGTGCCAGCAGCGGAATGGGCGGGACAGCCTACTACGAGCAGTACTTC. Amino acids: CASSGMGGTAYYEQYF.

CDR3 in amino acids: CASSLWGGAGELFF. The CDR3 bases are TGTGCCAGCAGCCTCTGGGGGGGGGCCGGGGAGCTGTTTTTT. V usage is TRBV7-2 and J usage is TRBJ2-2, with 7 nucleotides matching TRBD2. The CDR3 has 14 residues. From germline, CDR1 is SGHTA and CDR2 FQGNSA. V dropped 5 bases and J dropped 6; count of bases not matched to a gene: 6.

The chain recombines TRBV29-1 with TRBJ2-1; 9 nucleotides agree with TRBD2. Unmatched junction bases numbered 5, after V lost 1 base and J lost 4 bases. CDR1 and CDR2 (germline): SQVTM, ANQGSEA. CDR3 size: 15 residues. The CDR3, as DNA: TGCAGCGTTGAAGGTAGCGGGAGACAGTACAATGAGCAGTTCTTC. It yields the protein CSVEGSGRQYNEQFF.

The rearrangement joins TRBV7-2 to TRBJ2-7; D is perhaps TRBD1 (5 bases). Germline lookup yields CDR1 SGHTA and CDR2 FQGNSA. The CDR3 spans 15 residues. V was clipped by 5 bases and J by 4 bases, with 18 bases between them. The chain's CDR3 is CASSDKGASKYEQYF. CDR3 DNA: TGTGCCAGCAGCGATAAAGGGGCTAGTAAGTACGAGCAGTACTTC.

The chain has TRBV5-6 and TRBJ2-7; TRBD2 matches 8 bases. The J segment lost 7 bases and the V segment lost 4 bases, leaving 7 bases of the junction unmatched. The CDR3 runs 13 residues. Germline V gene data show CDR1 as SGHDT and CDR2 as YYEEEE. CDR3 protein: CASSPGTRGEQYF. The CDR3 nucleotides are TGTGCCAGCAGCCCTGGGACTAGGGGTGAGCAGTACTTC.

The genes are TRBV2 and TRBJ1-5, with 10 bases aligning to TRBD1. Per germline, CDR1 SNHLY and CDR2 FYNNEI. The ends lost 7 bases at V and 7 bases at J; junction bases unmatched: 10. CDR3 size: 15 residues. The CDR3 DNA reads TGTGCCAGCATCCTGACAGGGGGCGCAGGACAGCCCCAGCATTTT. This codes for CASILTGGAGQPQHF.

The rearrangement joins TRBV30 to TRBJ1-1; D not resolved. This CDR3 comprises 13 residues. V dropped 5 bases and J dropped 1 base, with 11 bases sitting between them. Per the germline V gene, CDR1 is GTSNPN and CDR2 is SVGIG (reference sequence). The CDR3 coding sequence is TGTGCCTGGGTTGGCCTCTCGAACACTGAAGCTTTCTTT. Translating it yields CAWVGLSNTEAFF.

The chain carries TRBV7-3 and TRBJ2-3; possible D gene TRBD2, 6 bases. V was cut by 3 bases and J by 1 base, with 8 bases left in between. The CDR3 spans 14 residues. Germline CDR1 and CDR2: SGHTA and FQGTGA. CDR3: CASSFGLRTDTQYF. The DNA of the CDR3 is TGTGCCAGCAGCTTCGGACTACGCACAGATACGCAGTATTTT.

This clone appeared a single time. This sequence joins TRBV27 and TRBJ2-7; 9 nucleotides line up with TRBD1. Losses at the gene ends were 4 bases for V and 5 bases for J; bases not matched to a gene: 3. Germline V gene sequence: CDR1 MNHEY, CDR2 SMNVEV (reference sequence). The CDR3 has 13 residues. This CDR3 reads CASSYTGGDEQYF. The CDR3, as DNA: TGTGCCAGCAGTTATACAGGGGGCGACGAGCAGTACTTC.

As for this clone: Other DNA sequences in this specimen translate into the identical CDR3. The genes are TRBV4-1 and TRBJ1-5, with D hard to call. V was trimmed by 0 bases and J by 7 bases, leaving 7 bases between them. The germline gives CDR1 MGHRA, CDR2 YSYEKL. This CDR3 has 13 amino acids. DNA for the CDR3: TGCGCCAGCAGCCAAGATCGAGGACAGCCCCAGCATTTT. Encoded protein: CASSQDRGQPQHF.

The CDR3 region is CASTGQGDTGELFF. The CDR3 DNA follows: TGTGCCAGCACCGGGCAGGGGGACACCGGGGAGCTGTTTTTT. The chain joins TRBV6-1 to TRBJ2-2; 7 bases are shared with TRBD1. V dropped 7 bases and J dropped 3; count of bases not matched to a gene: 5. The CDR3 contains 14 residues. CDR1 and CDR2 from the germline V gene are MNHNS and SASEGT.

The chain recombines TRBV5-5 with TRBJ1-2, with 10 bases fitting TRBD1. This CDR3 has 14 amino acids. V was clipped by 0 bases and J by 6 bases; unmatched bases: 2. The germline V gene encodes CDR1 SGHKS and CDR2 YYEKEE (reference sequence). Here the CDR3 DNA reads TGTGCCAGCAGCTTGGGACAGGGGGCGAATGGCTACACCTTC. Encoded protein: CASSLGQGANGYTF.

The CDR3 DNA reads TGTGCCAGTAGTACCGGCACTGAAGCTTTCTTT. This gives the protein CASSTGTEAFF. The chain couples TRBV19 to TRBJ1-1; D is uncertain. The CDR3 totals 11 residues. Trimming stripped 4 bases from V and 4 bases from J, with 4 bases between. Per the germline V gene, CDR1 is LNHDA and CDR2 is SQIVND (reference sequence).

The chain combines TRBV19 with TRBJ2-1; 8 bases are shared with TRBD2. The CDR3 runs 16 residues. The germline CDR1 and CDR2 sequences are LNHDA and SQIVND (reference sequence). V trimming: 10 bases; J trimming: 8 bases; junction bases outside the gene matches: 19. CDR3 amino acids: CATLNPTSAIIHEQFF. For the CDR3, the DNA is TGTGCCACCCTTAACCCGACTAGCGCTATTATTCATGAGCAGTTCTTC.

The chain has TRBV27 and TRBJ2-1; 11 nucleotides match TRBD2. Germline values: CDR1 MNHEY, CDR2 SMNVEV (reference sequence). Germline trimming cut 5 bases from V and 5 bases from J; bases unmatched to any gene: 11. The CDR3 contains 17 residues. CDR3 sequence (DNA): TGTGCCAGCAGTCTCAGACTAGCGGGGATGCTTCACAATGAGCAGTTCTTC. Its protein product is CASSLRLAGMLHNEQFF.

The rearrangement uses TRBV5-5 and TRBJ2-7; 7 nucleotides align to TRBD2. With V trimmed by 3 bases and J by 6 bases, 9 bases remained unmatched. Germline V CDR1 and CDR2: SGHKS, YYEKEE (reference sequence). This CDR3 is 14 amino acids long. The CDR3 sequence: CASSWGGEFSEQYF. In DNA, the CDR3 is TGTGCCAGCAGCTGGGGGGGAGAGTTCTCCGAGCAGTACTTC.

The chain links TRBV14 to TRBJ2-1; D uncertain. Trimming shortened V by 1 base and J by 9 bases, and 10 bases separated the two germline ends. Per germline, CDR1 SGHDN and CDR2 FVKESK. The CDR3 length is 13 residues. The DNA for the CDR3 is TGTGCCAGCAGCCAAGGCGGAGACGTTGAGCAGTTCTTC. Translation gives CASSQGGDVEQFF.